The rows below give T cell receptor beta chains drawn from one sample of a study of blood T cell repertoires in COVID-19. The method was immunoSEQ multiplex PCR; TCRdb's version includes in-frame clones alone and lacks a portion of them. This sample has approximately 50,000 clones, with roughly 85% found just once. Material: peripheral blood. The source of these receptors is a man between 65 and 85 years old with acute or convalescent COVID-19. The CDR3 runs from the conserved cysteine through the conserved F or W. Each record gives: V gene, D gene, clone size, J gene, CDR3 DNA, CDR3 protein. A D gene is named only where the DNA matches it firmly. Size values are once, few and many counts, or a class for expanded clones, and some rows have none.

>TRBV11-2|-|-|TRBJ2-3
TGTGCCAGCAGCTTAGATCAGGGCGGGATTACAGATACGCAGTATTTT
CASSLDQGGITDTQYF
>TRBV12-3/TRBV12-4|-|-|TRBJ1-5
TGTGCCAGCAGTTTAAGATTTAGTCAGCCCCAGCATTTT
CASSLRFSQPQHF
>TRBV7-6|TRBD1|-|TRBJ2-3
TGTGCCAGCAGCTTACAGGGGGCCACTAGCACAGATACGCAGTATTTT
CASSLQGATSTDTQYF
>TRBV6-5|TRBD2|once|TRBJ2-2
TGTGCCAGCAGACTAGCGGGAGAGGCCGGGGAGCTGTTTTTT
CASRLAGEAGELFF
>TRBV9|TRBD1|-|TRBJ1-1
TGTGCCAGCAGCGGGGGGACAGGGTTCGAGGGCAAAGCTTTCTTT
CASSGGTGFEGKAFF
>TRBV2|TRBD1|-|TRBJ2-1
TGTGCCAGCGAAAGACAGGGGGCAAATGAGCAGTTCTTC
CASERQGANEQFF
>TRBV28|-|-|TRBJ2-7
TGTGCCAGCGGACAGAATTCCTACGAGCAGTACTTC
CASGQNSYEQYF
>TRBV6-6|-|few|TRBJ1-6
TGTGCCAGCATTACACAGGGCGGATCACCCCTCCACTTT
CASITQGGSPLHF
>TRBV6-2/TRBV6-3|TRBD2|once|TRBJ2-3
TGTGCCAGCAGTTTGAGGCTAGCGGGAGATACGCAGTATTTT
CASSLRLAGDTQYF
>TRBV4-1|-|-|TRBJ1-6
TGCGCCAGCAGCCAAGGCGTCGCCCATTCCTATAATTCACCCCTCCACTTT
CASSQGVAHSYNSPLHF
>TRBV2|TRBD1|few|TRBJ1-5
TGTGCCAGCAAGACAGGGGGCTTCGGTCAGCCCCAGCATTTT
CASKTGGFGQPQHF
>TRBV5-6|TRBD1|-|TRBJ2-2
TGTGCCAGCAGCTCTGAGGGACAGGGGATCACCGGGGAGCTGTTTTTT
CASSSEGQGITGELFF
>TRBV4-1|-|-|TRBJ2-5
TGCGCCAGCAGCCAAGACGGGGACTCCCGAGAGACCCAGTACTTC
CASSQDGDSRETQYF
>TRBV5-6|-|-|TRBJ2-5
TGTGCCAGCAGCTCGACAGCCTCCCAAGAGACCCAGTACTTC
CASSSTASQETQYF
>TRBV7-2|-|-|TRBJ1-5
TGTGCCAGCAGCGCCCGTTTTGTTGGGGGCGTAATACATCAGCCCCAGCATTTT
CASSARFVGGVIHQPQHF